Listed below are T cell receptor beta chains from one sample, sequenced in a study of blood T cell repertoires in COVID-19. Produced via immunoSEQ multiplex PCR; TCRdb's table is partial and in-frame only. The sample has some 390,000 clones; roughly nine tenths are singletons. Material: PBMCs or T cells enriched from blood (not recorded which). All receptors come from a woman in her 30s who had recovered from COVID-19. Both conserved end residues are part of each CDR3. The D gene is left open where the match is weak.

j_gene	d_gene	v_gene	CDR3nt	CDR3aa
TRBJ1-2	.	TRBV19	TGTGCCAGTAGTCGGCAGGGGACTAACTATGGCTACACCTTC	CASSRQGTNYGYTF
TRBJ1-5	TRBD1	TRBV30	TGTGCCTGGAGTGTTTCCCCAGGGGGCATCAATCAGCCCCAGCATTTT	CAWSVSPGGINQPQHF
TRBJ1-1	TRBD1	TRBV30	TGTGCCTGGAGGGGACAGCCTATTCGGACTCCTGAAGCTTTCTTT	CAWRGQPIRTPEAFF
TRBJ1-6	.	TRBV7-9	TGTGCCAGCAGCTTAGTCGACGGAGGGAATTCACCCCTCCACTTT	CASSLVDGGNSPLHF
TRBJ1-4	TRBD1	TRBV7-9	TGTGCCAGCAGCGCGGACAGGTCATTGAAAAGACTGTTTTTT	CASSADRSLKRLFF
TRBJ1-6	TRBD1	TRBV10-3	TGTGCCATCAATACTGACAGGGATTTGAGCAATTCACCCCTCCACTTT	CAINTDRDLSNSPLHF
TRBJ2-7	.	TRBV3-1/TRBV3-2	TGTGCCAGCAGCCAAGCGGCGGGGAACGAGCAGTACTTC	CASSQAAGNEQYF
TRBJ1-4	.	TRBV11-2	TGTGCCAGCAGCGCGGGCCGGATAAATGAAAAACTGTTTTTT	CASSAGRINEKLFF
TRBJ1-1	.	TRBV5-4	TGTGCCAGCAGCTCCTACAGGGTTGGGATCAACATGAACACTGAAGCTTTCTTT	CASSSYRVGINMNTEAFF
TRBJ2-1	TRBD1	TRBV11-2	TGTGCCAGCAGCTCCAGGGACAGGGGTTTGAATGAGCAGTTCTTC	CASSSRDRGLNEQFF
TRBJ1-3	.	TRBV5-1	TGCGCCAGCAGCTTGGCCGGGGTCAGAAATGGAAACACCATATATTTT	CASSLAGVRNGNTIYF
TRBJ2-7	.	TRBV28	TGTGCCAGCAGTCCACAGGCTTCAGGTACCTGGGAGCAGTACTTC	CASSPQASGTWEQYF
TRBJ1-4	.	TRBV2	TGTGCCAGCAGTCTGCGAGAAAAACTGTTTTTT	CASSLREKLFF